These 28 T cell receptor beta chains were all obtained from the same sample, sequenced in a study of CD8+ T cells in alopecia areata. RNA, once extracted, was reverse transcribed into cDNA for use as the sequencing template. Data came from immunoSEQ multiplex PCR; TCRdb stores just in-frame clones and leaves some out. The sample yields 190,000 or so clones, 50% to 60% seen once. The sample's treatment: oral pan-JAK inhibitor, 5-10 mg twice daily. The sequencing used CD4+ T cells sorted from blood, collected at week 4, from a patient treated with tofacitinib. The origin of the receptors is a human donor with alopecia areata.

The chain uses TRBV10-3 and TRBJ2-7; D ambiguous. This CDR3 spans 12 amino acids. Per the germline V gene, CDR1 is ENHRY and CDR2 is SYGVKD. Deletions cut 4 bases from V and 7 bases from J, with 11 bases between. This CDR3 is CAISGRDGEQYF. CDR3 nucleotide sequence: TGTGCCATCAGTGGTAGGGATGGGGAGCAGTACTTC.

The CDR3 spells CASSLLEGAGANVLTF. The DNA of the CDR3 is TGCGCCAGCAGCTTGTTGGAGGGGGCAGGGGCCAACGTCCTGACTTTC. This chain links TRBV5-1 with TRBJ2-6, with D perhaps matching TRBD1 (7 bases). This CDR3 is 16 amino acids long. The germline V gene encodes CDR1 SGHRS and CDR2 YFSETQ. V lost 1 base and J lost 4, with 12 bases in between.

This chain connects TRBV29-1 to TRBJ2-3; D might be TRBD1 or TRBD2, each matching 5 bases. V was trimmed by 3 bases and J by 0 bases, leaving 16 bases between them. Per germline, CDR1 SQVTM and CDR2 ANQGSEA. This CDR3 has 16 amino acids. CDR3 nucleotides: TGCAGCGTTGACGGGGCAGCCGGAGCTAGCACAGATACGCAGTATTTT. Translation: CSVDGAAGASTDTQYF.

This clone was seen just once. This chain's CDR3 is CAWSVRVSGSSGGYTF. For the CDR3, the DNA is TGTGCCTGGAGTGTACGGGTATCCGGGTCTAGTGGAGGCTACACCTTC. The chain employs TRBV30 and TRBJ1-2; no reliable D call. CDR1 and CDR2 from the germline V gene are GTSNPN and SVGIG (reference sequence). There are 16 residues in the CDR3. V was trimmed by 0 bases and J by 8 bases, leaving 22 bases between them.

The chain links TRBV15 to TRBJ1-2; 7 bases match TRBD1. The CDR3 has 17 amino acids. The germline V gene encodes CDR1 LNHNV and CDR2 YYDKDF (reference sequence). With V trimmed by 0 bases and J by 7 bases, 14 bases remained unmatched. The CDR3 nucleotides read TGTGCCACCAGCAGAGATTTCGTTCTGAGGGGGCAGAGTGGCTACACCTTC. Translation gives CATSRDFVLRGQSGYTF.

This chain uses TRBV14 with TRBJ1-2; D may be TRBD1 (5 bases). The CDR3 is made up of 13 amino acids. V was cut by 1 base and J by 5 bases, with 8 bases left in between. CDR1 SGHDN and CDR2 FVKESK come from the germline V gene. The CDR3 region has the DNA TGTGCCAGCAGCCAAGGACAGCTATATGGCTACACCTTC. Its protein is CASSQGQLYGYTF.

The genes are TRBV7-2 and TRBJ2-7; a weak D match, TRBD1 (5 bases). CDR1 SGHTA and CDR2 FQGNSA come from the germline V gene. Trimming stripped 1 base from V and 9 bases from J, with 13 bases between. The CDR3 runs to 13 residues. CDR3 DNA: TGTGCCAGCAGCTTAGTGGAGACCCAGGGGCAGTACTTC. Translation: CASSLVETQGQYF.

The chain has TRBV29-1 and TRBJ1-1, with a possible D match to TRBD1 (6 bases). The length of the CDR3 is 16 residues. Germline loops: CDR1 SQVTM, CDR2 ANQGSEA. Trimming removed 7 bases at V and 1 base at J, with 22 bases between. The CDR3 region is CSGKGGPIPPNTEAFF. The CDR3 nucleotides read TGCAGCGGTAAGGGGGGCCCGATACCCCCGAACACTGAAGCTTTCTTT. The variable domain in full, with the rest retrieved from reference TRBV29-1 and TRBJ1-1, is SAVISQKPSRDICQRGTSLTIQCQVDSQVTMMFWYRQQPGQSLTLIATANQGSEATYESGFVIDKFPISRPNLTFSTLTVSNMSPEDSSIYLCSGKGGPIPPNTEAFFGQGTRLTVV.

This clone was observed a few times. This chain joins TRBV6-1 and TRBJ1-2; D remains unclear. Per the germline V gene, CDR1 is MNHNS and CDR2 is SASEGT. The CDR3 covers 10 residues. V was clipped by 11 bases and J by 6 bases, with 10 bases between them. CDR3 coding DNA: TGTGCCGGAGCGACTCATGGCTACACCTTC. Residues: CAGATHGYTF.

J is TRBJ2-5 and V is TRBV5-1; 15 nucleotides align to TRBD2. Germline trimming cut 4 bases from V and 0 bases from J; bases unmatched to any gene: 7. Germline V gives CDR1 SGHRS, CDR2 YFSETQ. This CDR3 comprises 18 residues. CDR3: CASSRTSGGESYQETQYF. The DNA for the CDR3 is TGCGCCAGCAGCCGGACTAGCGGGGGGGAATCGTACCAAGAGACCCAGTACTTC.

This clone showed up just a few times. J is TRBJ2-5 and V is TRBV28; D is unclear. CDR1 is MDHEN and CDR2 is SYDVKM in the germline V gene. The CDR3 spans 12 residues. V was clipped by 5 bases and J by 3 bases, with 7 bases between them. The CDR3 loop is CASSRPKETQYF. The CDR3 bases are TGTGCCAGCAGTCGCCCAAAAGAGACCCAGTACTTC. The full variable domain, completed using reference TRBV28 and TRBJ2-5, is DVKVTQSSRYLVKRTGEKVFLECVQDMDHENMFWYRQDPGLGLRLIYFSYDVKMKEKGDIPEGYSVSREKKERFSLILESASTNQTSMYLCASSRPKETQYFGPGTRLLVL.

The CDR3 spells CASSRITDTQYF. The CDR3 nucleotides are TGTGCCAGCAGCCGAATCACAGATACGCAGTATTTT. This chain links TRBV9 with TRBJ2-3; D is unclear. The ends were cut back, 4 bases at V and 2 bases at J, with 5 bases in the middle. CDR3 size: 12 residues. CDR1 SGDLS and CDR2 YYNGEE come from the germline V gene.

The V call is TRBV30, the J call TRBJ1-2; 7 bases are a match to TRBD1. The length of the CDR3 is 15 residues. V gave up 0 bases and J gave up 7 bases; unmatched junction bases: 11. Germline loops: CDR1 GTSNPN, CDR2 SVGIG (reference sequence). In DNA form, the CDR3 reads TGTGCCTGGAGTGTAACGCTTGAGGGGGCGACTGGCTACACCTTC. Translated, it gives CAWSVTLEGATGYTF.

V is TRBV20-1 and J is TRBJ2-2, with TRBD2 as a possible D gene (6 bases). The CDR3 totals 11 residues. Germline V gives CDR1 DFQATT, CDR2 SNEGSKA (reference sequence). With 7 bases removed from V and 6 bases from J, the gap between germline ends came to 9 bases. CDR3 residues: CSVGTSGELFF. As DNA, the CDR3 is TGCAGTGTTGGGACTTCCGGGGAGCTGTTTTTT.

V gene TRBV27 combines with J gene TRBJ1-2; tentative D call: TRBD1 (5 bases). The ends were cut back, 6 bases at V and 8 bases at J, with 16 bases in the middle. Per germline, CDR1 MNHEY and CDR2 SMNVEV (reference sequence). The CDR3 spans 13 residues. The CDR3 bases are TGTGCCAGCAGGATGACTGGCAGGGAGGGCTACACCTTC. Translation gives CASRMTGREGYTF.

The chain recombines TRBV7-8 with TRBJ2-5; D tentatively reads TRBD1 or TRBD2 (5 bases each). The CDR3 covers 15 residues. Germline CDR1 SGHVS, CDR2 FQNEAQ. Trimming shortened V by 6 bases and J by 7 bases, and 21 bases separated the two germline ends. CDR3 in DNA: TGTGCCAGCAGTCGGTCCTTACTAGAGAGGGGGACCCAGTACTTC. The encoded protein is CASSRSLLERGTQYF.

In its sample, this clone is medium-sized. The chain uses TRBV19 and TRBJ2-1; TRBD2 aligns across 8 bases. V shed 9 bases and J 10 bases; nucleotides not matched to a gene: 20. Germline CDR1 and CDR2: LNHDA and SQIVND (reference sequence). The CDR3 covers 16 residues. Here the CDR3 DNA reads TGTGCCAGCCACGACCCCGGGACTAGGGGCTCCGGGGAGCAGTTCTTC. Translated: CASHDPGTRGSGEQFF.

This clone was recorded a few times. The V and J genes are TRBV29-1 and TRBJ1-5; D is possibly TRBD1 (5 bases). Between the trimmed V and J ends, which lost 4 bases and 1 base, there was a span of 17 bases. Germline CDR1 and CDR2: SQVTM and ANQGSEA. This CDR3 comprises 16 residues. This CDR3 is CSVGGTGATSNQPQHF. The DNA of the CDR3 is TGCAGCGTTGGGGGTACCGGGGCAACCAGCAATCAGCCCCAGCATTTT.

The V call is TRBV6-5, the J call TRBJ1-1; the D is unclear. CDR3 length: 13 residues. Deletions cut 3 bases from V and 3 bases from J, with 8 bases between. Per the germline V gene, CDR1 is MNHEY and CDR2 is SVGAGI. CDR3 in amino acids: CASSYRKDTEAFF. The CDR3 coding sequence is TGTGCCAGCAGTTATAGGAAGGACACTGAAGCTTTCTTT.

This clone has only one observation. CDR3 residues: CASSYSRTQETQYF. The CDR3 DNA follows: TGTGCCAGCAGTTACTCAAGGACCCAAGAGACCCAGTACTTC. This chain links TRBV6-5 with TRBJ2-5, with unresolved D. Trimming left V 0 bases short and J 1 base short, with 6 bases between. The CDR3 loop spans 14 amino acids. Germline CDR1 MNHEY, CDR2 SVGAGI.

This chain connects TRBV19 to TRBJ1-2; the D is unclear. CDR1 LNHDA and CDR2 SQIVND come from the germline V gene (reference sequence). V shed 8 bases and J shed 4 bases, with 11 bases lying between them. The CDR3 loop spans 12 amino acids. CDR3 region: CASRQSFYGYTF. The CDR3 region has the DNA TGTGCCAGTCGCCAGTCCTTCTATGGCTACACCTTC.

This chain connects TRBV30 to TRBJ2-1; D gene unclear. The CDR3 spans 12 residues. With 3 bases removed from V and 7 bases from J, the gap between germline ends came to 10 bases. Germline lookup yields CDR1 GTSNPN and CDR2 SVGIG (reference sequence). This CDR3 is CAWSLTRNEQFF. CDR3 nucleotide sequence: TGTGCCTGGAGCTTGACGAGGAATGAGCAGTTCTTC.

CDR3 nucleotide sequence: TGTGCCAGCAGTCCGCGACAGGGCTGGAAGACCCAGTACTTC. It encodes CASSPRQGWKTQYF. V and J are TRBV28 and TRBJ2-5, with 7 bases lining up with TRBD1. The CDR3 totals 14 residues. Germline V gives CDR1 MDHEN, CDR2 SYDVKM. V was clipped by 5 bases and J by 6 bases; unmatched bases: 9.

In its sample, this clone was seen many times. The chain recombines TRBV28 with TRBJ1-1; D call uncertain. The CDR3 spans 14 residues. Trimming took off 4 bases at V and 0 bases at J, with 9 bases between the two ends. CDR1 is MDHEN, CDR2 SYDVKM, per germline. The CDR3, as DNA: TGTGCCAGCAGTTCGGGTAGTATGAACACTGAAGCTTTCTTT. It yields the protein CASSSGSMNTEAFF. The entire variable domain, with the rest obtained from reference TRBV28 and TRBJ1-1, is as follows: DVKVTQSSRYLVKRTGEKVFLECVQDMDHENMFWYRQDPGLGLRLIYFSYDVKMKEKGDIPEGYSVSREKKERFSLILESASTNQTSMYLCASSSGSMNTEAFFGQGTRLTVV.

This clone has a single count. The rearrangement links TRBV7-9 to TRBJ1-1; D may be TRBD1 (6 bases). This CDR3 is built from 11 residues. Germline-derived CDR1 and CDR2 are SEHNR and FQNEAQ (reference sequence). The CDR3 region has the DNA TGTGCAAACAGGGAGAACACTGAAGCTTTCTTT. Residues: CANRENTEAFF.

The V and J genes are TRBV28 and TRBJ2-5; possibly TRBD2 for D (7 bases). CDR3 size: 16 residues. The germline V gene encodes CDR1 MDHEN and CDR2 SYDVKM. V dropped 8 bases and J dropped 5 bases, with 24 bases sitting between them. The CDR3 spells CASSPSPGGRGETQYF. The CDR3, as DNA: TGTGCCAGCTCTCCCTCCCCGGGGGGCCGGGGCGAGACCCAGTACTTC.

This clone was detected only once. The V gene is TRBV30, the J gene TRBJ2-3, with no clear D. The length of the CDR3 is 11 residues. V was trimmed by 4 bases and J by 6 bases, leaving 8 bases between them. The germline CDR1 and CDR2 sequences are GTSNPN and SVGIG (reference sequence). CDR3 in amino acids: CAWKRRDTQYF. CDR3 sequence (DNA): TGTGCCTGGAAAAGGCGTGATACGCAGTATTTT.

J is TRBJ1-1 and V is TRBV29-1; a weak D match, TRBD1 (6 bases). V lost 7 bases and J lost 2, with 20 bases in between. The germline gives CDR1 SQVTM, CDR2 ANQGSEA. The CDR3 has 15 residues. This chain's CDR3 is CSALSRRGGNTEAFF. The CDR3 DNA reads TGCAGCGCGTTGAGCCGGAGGGGGGGAAACACTGAAGCTTTCTTT.